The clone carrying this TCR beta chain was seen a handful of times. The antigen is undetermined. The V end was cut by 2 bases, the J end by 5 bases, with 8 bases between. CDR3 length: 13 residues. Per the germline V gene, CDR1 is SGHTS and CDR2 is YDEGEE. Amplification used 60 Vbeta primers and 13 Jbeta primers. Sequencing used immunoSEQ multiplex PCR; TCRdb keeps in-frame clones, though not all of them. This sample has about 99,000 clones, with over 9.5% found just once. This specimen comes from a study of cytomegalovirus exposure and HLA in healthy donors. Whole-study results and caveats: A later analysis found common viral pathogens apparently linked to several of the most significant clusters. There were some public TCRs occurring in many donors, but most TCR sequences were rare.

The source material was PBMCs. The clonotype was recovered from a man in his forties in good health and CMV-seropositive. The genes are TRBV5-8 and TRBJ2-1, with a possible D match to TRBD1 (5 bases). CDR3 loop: CASSLDSNNEQFF. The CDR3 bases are TGTGCCAGCAGCTTAGACAGTAACAATGAGCAGTTCTTC.